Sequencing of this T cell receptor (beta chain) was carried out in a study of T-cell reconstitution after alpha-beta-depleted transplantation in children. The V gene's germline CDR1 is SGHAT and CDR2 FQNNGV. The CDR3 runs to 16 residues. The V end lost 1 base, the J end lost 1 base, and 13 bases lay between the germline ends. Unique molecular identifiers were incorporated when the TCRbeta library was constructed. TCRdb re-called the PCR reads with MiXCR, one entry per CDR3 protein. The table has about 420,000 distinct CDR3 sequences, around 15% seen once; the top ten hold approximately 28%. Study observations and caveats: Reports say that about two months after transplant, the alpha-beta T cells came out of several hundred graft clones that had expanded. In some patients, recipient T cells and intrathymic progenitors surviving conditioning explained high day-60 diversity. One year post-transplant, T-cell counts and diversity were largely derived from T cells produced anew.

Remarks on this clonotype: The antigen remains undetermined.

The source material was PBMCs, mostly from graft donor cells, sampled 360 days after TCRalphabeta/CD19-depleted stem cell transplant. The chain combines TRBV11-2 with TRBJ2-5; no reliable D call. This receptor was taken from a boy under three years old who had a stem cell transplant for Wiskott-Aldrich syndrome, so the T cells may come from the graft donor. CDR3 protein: CASSLVESLGQETQYF. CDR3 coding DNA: TGTGCCAGCAGCTTAGTTGAGTCGTTGGGCCAAGAGACCCAGTACTTC.